The 5 T cell receptor beta chains below were found in one sample sequenced in a study of tumor-infiltrating lymphocytes in primary liver carcinoma. Between roughly 18 and 30 mg of unsorted bulk tissue served as the source from which RNA and DNA were co-extracted. With 500 to 650 ng total RNA as template and a constant-region primer, TCR beta cDNA was made. Sequencing libraries for TCR beta derived from three nested multiplex PCR rounds that used slightly modified ARM-PCR. Forward primers for TRBV1-TRBV30 and a C-beta reverse primer served the first two PCR rounds, at about 10 cycles each. Each CDR3 protein gets one entry after TCRdb re-called the multiplex PCR reads with MiXCR. Of about 26,000 distinct CDR3 sequences in the sample, around 79% are singletons; the top ten hold around half. The sequencing sample was made of liver tumor tissue from sampling region 3. The sample's subset: tumor region T3, left-lateral pole. The source of these receptors is a man aged 40-49 years with primary liver carcinoma and hepatitis B virus infection.

Concerning this clonotype: A read error may produce the germline difference seen at one junction end. This rearrangement joins TRBV11-2 to TRBJ1-4; no clear D gene. In germline, CDR1 is SGHAT, CDR2 FQNNGV. CDR3 length: 15 residues. In nucleotides, the CDR3 is TGTGCTAGCAGCTTAGACGGGTTCGCTAACGAAAAACTGTCTTTT. This sequence encodes CASSLDGFANEKLSF.

Turning to this clonotype: As the CDR3 is not closed by the conserved phenylalanine or tryptophan, this likely results from a read error. In DNA form, the CDR3 reads TGCAGCGGACTCACCCAGTGGATGGAGACCCAGTACTCA. Residues: CSGLTQWMETQYS. V and J are TRBV29-1 and TRBJ2-5; D is unclear. This CDR3 is built from 13 residues. In germline, CDR1 is SQVTM, CDR2 ANQGSEA. V lost 7 bases and J lost 5, with 17 bases in between.

About this clonotype itself: A much larger clonotype is one base distant, so this may be a read error. The chain employs TRBV20-1 and TRBJ1-1; no reliable D call. Germline CDR1 reads DFQATT; CDR2 reads SNEGSKA (reference sequence). This CDR3 comprises 11 residues. DNA of the CDR3: TGCAGTGCTAGGGGGAACATTGAAGCTTTCTTT. Residues: CSARGNIEAFF.

Details on this clonotype: An end of the junction differs from the germline gene, which may be a read error. The gene calls are TRBV11-2 and TRBJ2-1; D is unclear. There are 14 residues in the CDR3. Per germline, CDR1 SGHAT and CDR2 FQNNGV. The CDR3 protein is CVSSSYRLVSEQFF. Here the CDR3 DNA reads TGTGTCAGCAGCTCATACCGTCTAGTTAGTGAGCAGTTCTTC. Using reference TRBV11-2 and TRBJ2-1 for the parts outside the CDR3, the full variable domain is EAGVAQSPRYKIIEKRQSVAFWCNPISGHATLYWYQQILGQGPKLLIQFQNNGVVDDSQLPKDRFSAERLKGVDSTLKIQPAKLEDSAVYLCVSSSYRLVSEQFFGPGTRLTVL.

V is TRBV28 and J is TRBJ1-5; D is unresolved. Germline-derived CDR1 and CDR2 are MDHEN and SYDVKM. The germline V and J ends were trimmed by 3 bases and 11 bases, with 14 bases remaining between them. There are 13 residues in the CDR3. The CDR3 region is CASSFPSGHSQHF. The DNA for the CDR3 is TGTGCCAGCAGTTTTCCTTCAGGTCATTCCCAGCATTTT.